Presented here are 3 T cell receptor beta chains from one specimen sequenced in a study of cytomegalovirus exposure and HLA in healthy donors. Clones were read by immunoSEQ multiplex PCR, and TCRdb kept only the in-frame ones, dropping some. The top ten hold around 1.9% of the sample, which has approximately 100,000 clones, roughly nine tenths seen once. Sequencing was carried out using PBMCs. Source of these receptors: a woman under 30 in good health and CMV-seropositive.

This clone came up a few times. This chain links TRBV19 with TRBJ2-7; tentative D call: TRBD1 (6 bases). Trimming stripped 5 bases from V and 0 bases from J, with 11 bases between. The CDR3 covers 14 residues. CDR1 is LNHDA and CDR2 is SQIVND in the germline V gene (reference sequence). The CDR3 here is CASSSGQFSYEQYF. The CDR3 region has the DNA TGTGCCAGTAGTTCAGGACAGTTCTCCTACGAGCAGTACTTC.

This clone has a handful of counts. This chain links TRBV2 with TRBJ1-2; no clear D. The CDR3 is 11 amino acids. The V gene lost 7 bases and the J gene lost 8 bases, with 11 bases spanning the gap. Germline loops: CDR1 SNHLY, CDR2 FYNNEI. The CDR3 nucleotides are TGTGCCAGCAAAGGCGAGGGAGGCTACACCTTC. Amino acid sequence: CASKGEGGYTF.

This clone was counted only a few times. The chain couples TRBV4-1 to TRBJ1-6; 8 positions agree with TRBD1. Germline CDR1 reads MGHRA; CDR2 reads YSYEKL. This CDR3 is built from 15 residues. V lost 3 bases and J lost 6; bases outside the gene matches: 4. Here the CDR3 DNA reads TGCGCCAGCAGCCACCCGGGACAGGTTAATTCACCCCTCCACTTT. Amino acid sequence: CASSHPGQVNSPLHF.